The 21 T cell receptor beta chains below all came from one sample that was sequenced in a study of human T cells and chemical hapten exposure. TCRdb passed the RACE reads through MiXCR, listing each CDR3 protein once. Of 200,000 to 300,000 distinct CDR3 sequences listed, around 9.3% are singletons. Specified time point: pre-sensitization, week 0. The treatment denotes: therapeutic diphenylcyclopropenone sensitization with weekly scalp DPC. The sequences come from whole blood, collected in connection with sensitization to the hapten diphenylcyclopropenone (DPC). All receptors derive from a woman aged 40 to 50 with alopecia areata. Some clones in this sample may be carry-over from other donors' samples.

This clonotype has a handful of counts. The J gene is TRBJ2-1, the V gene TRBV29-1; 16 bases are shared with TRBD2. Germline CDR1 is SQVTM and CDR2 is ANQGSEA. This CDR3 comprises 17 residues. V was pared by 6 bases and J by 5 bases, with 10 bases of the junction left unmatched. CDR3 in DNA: TGCAGCGTCGAGGGACTAGCGGGAGGGCCCGGGGACAATGAGCAGTTCTTC. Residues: CSVEGLAGGPGDNEQFF.

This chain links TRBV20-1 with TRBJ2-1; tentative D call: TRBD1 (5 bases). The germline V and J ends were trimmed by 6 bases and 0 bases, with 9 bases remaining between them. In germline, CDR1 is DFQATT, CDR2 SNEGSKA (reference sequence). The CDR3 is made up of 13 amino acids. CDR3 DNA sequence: TGCAGTGCGGACAAACCCTCCTACAATGAGCAGTTCTTC. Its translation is CSADKPSYNEQFF.

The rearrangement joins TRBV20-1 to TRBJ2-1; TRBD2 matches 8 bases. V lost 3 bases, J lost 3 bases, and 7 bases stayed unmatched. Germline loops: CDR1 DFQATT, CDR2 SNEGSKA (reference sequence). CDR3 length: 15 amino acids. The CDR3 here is CSASSPGGRYNEQFF. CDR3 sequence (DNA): TGCAGTGCTAGTTCTCCGGGAGGGCGCTACAATGAGCAGTTCTTC.

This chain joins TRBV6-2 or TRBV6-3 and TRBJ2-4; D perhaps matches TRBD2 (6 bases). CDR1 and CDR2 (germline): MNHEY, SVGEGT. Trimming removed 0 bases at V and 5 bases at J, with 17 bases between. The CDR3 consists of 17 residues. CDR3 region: CASSYSSWWEAENIQYF. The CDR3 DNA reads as TGTGCCAGCAGTTACTCGAGTTGGTGGGAGGCGGAAAACATTCAGTACTTC.

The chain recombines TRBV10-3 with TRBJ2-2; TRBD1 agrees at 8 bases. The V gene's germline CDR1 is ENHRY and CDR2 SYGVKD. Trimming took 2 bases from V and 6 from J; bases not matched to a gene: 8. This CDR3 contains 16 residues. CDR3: CAISEPPDREAGELFF. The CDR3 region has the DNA TGTGCCATCAGTGAGCCGCCGGACAGGGAGGCCGGGGAGCTGTTTTTT.

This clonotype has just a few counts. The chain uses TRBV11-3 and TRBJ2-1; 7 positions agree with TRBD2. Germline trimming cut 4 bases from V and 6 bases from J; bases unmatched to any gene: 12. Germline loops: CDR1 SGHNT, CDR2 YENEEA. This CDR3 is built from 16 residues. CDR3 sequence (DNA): TGTGCCAGCAGCTCGTACGGGGGAGGGCCCCTCAATGAGCAGTTCTTC. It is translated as CASSSYGGGPLNEQFF.

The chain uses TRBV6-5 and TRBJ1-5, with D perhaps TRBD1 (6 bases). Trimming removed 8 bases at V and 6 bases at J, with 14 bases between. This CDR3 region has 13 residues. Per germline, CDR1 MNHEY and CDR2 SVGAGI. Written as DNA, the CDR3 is TGTGCCAGCGGCTGGACAGCGACTCAGCCCCAGCATTTT. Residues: CASGWTATQPQHF.

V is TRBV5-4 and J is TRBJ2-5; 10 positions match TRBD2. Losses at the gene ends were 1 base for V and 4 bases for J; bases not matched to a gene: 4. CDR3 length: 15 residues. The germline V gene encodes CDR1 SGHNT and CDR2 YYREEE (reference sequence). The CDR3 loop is CASSLRLAGAETQYF. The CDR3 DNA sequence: TGTGCCAGCAGCTTGCGGCTAGCGGGAGCAGAGACCCAGTACTTC.

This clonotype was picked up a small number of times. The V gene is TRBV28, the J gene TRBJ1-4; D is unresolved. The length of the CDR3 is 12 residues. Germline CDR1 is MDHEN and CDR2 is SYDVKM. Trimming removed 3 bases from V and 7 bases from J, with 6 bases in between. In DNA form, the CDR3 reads TGTGCCAGCAGTTTGAACAGTGAAAAACTGTTTTTT. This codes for CASSLNSEKLFF.

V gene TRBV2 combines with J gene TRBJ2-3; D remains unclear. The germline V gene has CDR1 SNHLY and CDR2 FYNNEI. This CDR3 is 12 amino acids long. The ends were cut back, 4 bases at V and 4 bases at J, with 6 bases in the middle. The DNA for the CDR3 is TGTGCCAGCAGTGCCCAGGCAGATACGCAGTATTTT. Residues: CASSAQADTQYF.

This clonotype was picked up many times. The CDR3 nucleotides are TGCAGCGTCCAAATCCAGGGAAATGAGCAGTTCTTC. Its protein is CSVQIQGNEQFF. The chain employs TRBV29-1 and TRBJ2-1; TRBD1 is a possible D gene (5 bases). Germline CDR1 and CDR2: SQVTM and ANQGSEA. This CDR3 has 12 amino acids. V lost 6 bases, J lost 7 bases, and 13 bases lay in between.

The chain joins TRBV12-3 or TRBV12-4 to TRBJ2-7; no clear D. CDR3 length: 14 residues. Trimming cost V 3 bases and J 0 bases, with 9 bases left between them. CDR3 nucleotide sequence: TGTGCCAGCAGTTTGGGCGGTGGCTCCTACGAGCAGTACTTC. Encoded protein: CASSLGGGSYEQYF.

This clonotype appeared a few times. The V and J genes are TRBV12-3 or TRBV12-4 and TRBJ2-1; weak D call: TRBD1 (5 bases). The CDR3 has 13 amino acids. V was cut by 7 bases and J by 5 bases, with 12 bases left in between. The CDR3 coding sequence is TGTGCCAGCAAAGTAAGACAGAACAATGAGCAGTTCTTC. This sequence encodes CASKVRQNNEQFF.

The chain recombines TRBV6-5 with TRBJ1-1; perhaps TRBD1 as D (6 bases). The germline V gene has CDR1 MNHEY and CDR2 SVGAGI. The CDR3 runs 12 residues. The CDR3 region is CATGRGGTEAFF. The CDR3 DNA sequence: TGTGCGACGGGCCGAGGGGGCACTGAAGCTTTCTTT.

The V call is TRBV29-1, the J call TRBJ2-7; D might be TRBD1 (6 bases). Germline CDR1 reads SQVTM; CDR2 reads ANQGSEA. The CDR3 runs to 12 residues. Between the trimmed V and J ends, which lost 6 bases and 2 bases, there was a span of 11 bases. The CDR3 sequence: CSVQQGPYEQYF. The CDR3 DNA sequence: TGCAGCGTGCAACAGGGCCCCTACGAGCAGTACTTC.

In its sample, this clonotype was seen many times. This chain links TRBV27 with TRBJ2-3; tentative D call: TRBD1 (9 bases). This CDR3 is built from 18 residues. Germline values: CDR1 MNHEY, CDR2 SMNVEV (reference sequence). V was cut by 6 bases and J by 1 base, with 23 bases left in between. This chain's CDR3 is CASSSDRGSGSGTDTQYF. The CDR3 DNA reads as TGTGCCAGCAGCTCAGACAGGGGGAGCGGGAGCGGCACAGATACGCAGTATTTT.

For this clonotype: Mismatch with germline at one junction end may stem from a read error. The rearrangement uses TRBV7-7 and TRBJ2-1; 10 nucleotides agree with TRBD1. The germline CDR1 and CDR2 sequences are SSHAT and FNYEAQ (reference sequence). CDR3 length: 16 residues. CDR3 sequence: CASSARRGQGYNEQFF. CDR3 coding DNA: TGTGCTAGCAGCGCCCGCCGGGGACAGGGGTACAATGAGCAGTTCTTC.

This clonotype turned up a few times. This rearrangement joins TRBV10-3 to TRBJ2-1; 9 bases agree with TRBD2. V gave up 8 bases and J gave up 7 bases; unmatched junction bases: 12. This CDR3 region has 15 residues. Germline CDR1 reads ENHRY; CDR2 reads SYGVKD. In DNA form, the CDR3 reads TGTGCCATCGATACCCGTAGCGGGAGAGTGAATGAGCAGTTCTTC. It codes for CAIDTRSGRVNEQFF.

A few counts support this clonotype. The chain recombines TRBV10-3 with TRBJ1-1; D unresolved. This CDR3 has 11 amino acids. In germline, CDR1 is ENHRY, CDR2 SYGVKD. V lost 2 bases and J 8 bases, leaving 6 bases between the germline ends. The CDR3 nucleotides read TGTGCCATCAGTGAGAACCGGGAAGCTTTCTTT. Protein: CAISENREAFF.

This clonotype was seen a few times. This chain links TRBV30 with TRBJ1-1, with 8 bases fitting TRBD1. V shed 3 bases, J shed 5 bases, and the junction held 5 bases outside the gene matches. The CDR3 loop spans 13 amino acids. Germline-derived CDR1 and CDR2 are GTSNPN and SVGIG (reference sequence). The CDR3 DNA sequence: TGTGCCTGGAGGGAACAGGGGGATACTGAAGCTTTCTTT. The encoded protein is CAWREQGDTEAFF.

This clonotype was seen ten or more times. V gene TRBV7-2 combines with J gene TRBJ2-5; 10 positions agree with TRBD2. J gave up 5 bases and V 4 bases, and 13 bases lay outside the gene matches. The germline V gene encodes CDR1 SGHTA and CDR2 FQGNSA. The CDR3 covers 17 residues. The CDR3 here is CASSSRPPSGSGETQYF. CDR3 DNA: TGTGCCAGCAGCTCCCGACCCCCTAGCGGGAGCGGGGAGACCCAGTACTTC.